This T cell receptor (beta chain) was observed in a study of radiation and T cells in renal cell carcinoma. Per germline, CDR1 MNHEY and CDR2 SVGAGI. The trim removed 6 bases at V and 6 bases at J, leaving 5 bases unmatched. CDR3 length: 13 residues. Repertoires were generated with immunoSEQ multiplex PCR, while TCRdb's copy carries only in-frame clones and drops some. The sample carries fewer than 150,000 clones, roughly 91% recorded once. The time point here: blood 2 weeks post-SBRT. The treatment denotes: 15 Gy SBRT to primary tumor, nephrectomy 4 weeks later. Serial blood draws occurred at baseline and 2 and 4 weeks post-SBRT.

The sample in question was blood, obtained from a patient whose treatment included radiotherapy and nephrectomy. The rearrangement joins TRBV6-5 to TRBJ1-5, with 7 nucleotides matching TRBD1. The clonotype comes from a woman between 70 and 85 years old with renal cell carcinoma. CDR3 protein: CASSDRVGQPQHF. CDR3 sequence (DNA): TGTGCCAGCAGCGACAGGGTGGGTCAGCCCCAGCATTTT.